This TCR beta chain was recovered during a study of blood T cell repertoires in COVID-19. Turning to the study itself: COVID-19 samples from acute and convalescent phases originated in the United States, Italy and Spain. PBMCs, B-cell-depleted T cells, or T cells provided the cDNA or gDNA that made up the material.

This clone occurred a few times. Per the study methods: How many nucleated cells were present was estimated from reference gene primer amplification. The repertoire was sequenced with immunoSEQ multiplex PCR; TCRdb's copy has only in-frame clones and lacks some. V and J calls and clone size are given by that table; D and trimming were obtained from the DNA. This sample has fewer than 250,000 clones, with roughly 90% found just once. The clonotype originates from a woman aged 55-70 years with acute or convalescent COVID-19. The material sequenced was peripheral blood.

CDR3 bases: TGTGCCAGCGACAGGACAGGGAACTATGGCTACACCTTC. Protein product: CASDRTGNYGYTF. The chain employs TRBV28 and TRBJ1-2, with TRBD1 matching 8 bases. Germline lookup yields CDR1 MDHEN and CDR2 SYDVKM. The CDR3 length is 13 residues. V trimming: 8 bases; J trimming: 2 bases; junction bases outside the gene matches: 4.